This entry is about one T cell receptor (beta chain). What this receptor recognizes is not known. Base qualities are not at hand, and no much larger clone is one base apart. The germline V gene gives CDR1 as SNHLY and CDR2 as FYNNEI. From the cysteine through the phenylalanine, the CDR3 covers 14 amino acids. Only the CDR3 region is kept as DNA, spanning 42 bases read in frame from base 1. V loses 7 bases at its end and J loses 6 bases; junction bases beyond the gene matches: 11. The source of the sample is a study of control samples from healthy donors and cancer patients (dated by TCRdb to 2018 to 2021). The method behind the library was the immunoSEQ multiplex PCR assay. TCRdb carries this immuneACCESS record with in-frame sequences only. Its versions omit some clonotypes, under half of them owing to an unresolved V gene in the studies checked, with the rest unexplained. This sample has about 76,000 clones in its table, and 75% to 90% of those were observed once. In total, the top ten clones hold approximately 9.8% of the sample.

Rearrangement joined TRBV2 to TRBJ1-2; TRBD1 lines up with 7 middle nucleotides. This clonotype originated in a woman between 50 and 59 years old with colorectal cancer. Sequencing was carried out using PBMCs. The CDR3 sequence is CASTQGGGWDGYTF. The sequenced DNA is TGTGCCAGCACCCAGGGGGGGGGCTGGGATGGCTACACCTTC.